The present T cell receptor (beta chain) was sequenced within a study of patients and donors after allogeneic stem cell transplantation. In this sample, this clonotype turned up a few times. This CDR3 spans 15 amino acids. V was pared by 10 bases and J by 6 bases, with 12 bases of the junction left unmatched. The germline V gene has CDR1 MNHEY and CDR2 SMNVEV (reference sequence). Each CDR3 protein gets one entry after TCRdb re-called the RT-PCR reads with MiXCR. The data contain roughly 880,000 distinct CDR3 sequences, roughly 18% of them singletons. This sequence joins TRBV27 and TRBJ2-2; TRBD1 agrees at 9 bases. The sample was blood, either unsorted or a sorted T cell fraction (not recorded which). The source is a human donor who was either an allogeneic HSCT recipient or a stem cell or donor lymphocyte infusion donor (not recorded which). It is not recorded whose cells these are; they may come from a transplant donor. The CDR3 here is CATNNRGPYAGELFF. The CDR3 DNA follows: TGTGCCACCAATAACAGGGGGCCGTATGCCGGGGAGCTGTTTTTT.